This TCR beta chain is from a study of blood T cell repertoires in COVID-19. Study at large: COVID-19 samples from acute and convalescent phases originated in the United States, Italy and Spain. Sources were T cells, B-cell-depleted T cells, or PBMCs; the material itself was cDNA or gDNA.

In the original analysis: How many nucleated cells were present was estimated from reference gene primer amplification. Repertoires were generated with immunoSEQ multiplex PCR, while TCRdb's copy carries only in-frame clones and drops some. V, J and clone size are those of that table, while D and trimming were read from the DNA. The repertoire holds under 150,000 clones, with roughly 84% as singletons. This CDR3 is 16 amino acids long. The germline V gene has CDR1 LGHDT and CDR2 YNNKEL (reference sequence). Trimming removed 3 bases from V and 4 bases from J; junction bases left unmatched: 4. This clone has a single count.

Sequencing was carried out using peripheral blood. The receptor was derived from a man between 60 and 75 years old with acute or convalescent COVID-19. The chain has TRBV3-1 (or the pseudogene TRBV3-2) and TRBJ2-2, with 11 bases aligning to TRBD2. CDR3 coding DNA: TGTGCCAGCAGCCAGGTAGCGGGGGGGCCCACCGGGGAGCTGTTTTTT. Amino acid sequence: CASSQVAGGPTGELFF.